This entry describes one TCR beta chain. Germline V gene data show CDR1 as SQVTM and CDR2 as ANQGSEA. The CDR3 is made up of 15 amino acids. Germline trimming cut 1 base from V and 8 bases from J; bases unmatched to any gene: 8. These data belong to a study of shared T cell receptors in the human thymus. Profiling relied on immunoSEQ multiplex PCR, and the TCRdb table lists in-frame clones only, not all of them. Of about 380,000 clones listed, about 95% are singletons. This receptor was taken from a human donor. Sequencing used thymocytes. This chain joins TRBV29-1 and TRBJ1-4, with 9 positions matching TRBD1. The CDR3 DNA reads TGCAGCGTTGAAGTTTGGACAGGGGAATTGGAAAAACTGTTTTTT. It translates to CSVEVWTGELEKLFF.